The entry below describes one T cell receptor beta chain. The sample comes from a study of blood T cell repertoires in COVID-19. CDR1 is MNHEY and CDR2 is SVGEGT in the germline V gene. The CDR3 extends over 16 amino acids. The junction had 7 bases not matched to a gene; V was cut back by 0 bases and J by 2 bases. As handled by the study authors: Amplification from reference gene primers served as the basis for estimated nucleated cell counts. Libraries were prepared by immunoSEQ multiplex PCR; TCRdb keeps only in-frame clonotypes and omits some of them. V and J calls and clone size come straight from that table; D and trimming were deduced from the DNA. The sample holds approximately 90,000 clones, roughly 90% seen once.

Sequencing input: peripheral blood. The rearrangement uses TRBV6-2 or TRBV6-3 and TRBJ2-7, with 7 bases matching TRBD2. This TCR came from a man aged 55 to 70 with COVID-19, enrolled during active disease. For the CDR3, the DNA is TGTGCCAGCAGTTACTCTAACCGGGACTACACCTACGAGCAGTACTTC. Translating it yields CASSYSNRDYTYEQYF.